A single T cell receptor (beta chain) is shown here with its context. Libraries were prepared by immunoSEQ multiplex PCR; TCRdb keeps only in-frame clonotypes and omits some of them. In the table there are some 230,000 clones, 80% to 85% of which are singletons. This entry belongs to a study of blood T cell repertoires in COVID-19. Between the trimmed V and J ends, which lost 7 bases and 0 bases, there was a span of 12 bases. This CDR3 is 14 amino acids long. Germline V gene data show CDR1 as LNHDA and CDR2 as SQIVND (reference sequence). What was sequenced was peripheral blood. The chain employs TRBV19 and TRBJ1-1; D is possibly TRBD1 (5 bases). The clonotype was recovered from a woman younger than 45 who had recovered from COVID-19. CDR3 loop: CASMWGGVNTEAFF. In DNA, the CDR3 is TGTGCCAGTATGTGGGGAGGGGTGAACACTGAAGCTTTCTTT.